This T cell receptor beta chain was retrieved from a study of blood T cell repertoires in COVID-19. Study in general: COVID-19 samples from acute and convalescent phases originated in the United States, Italy and Spain. PBMCs, B-cell-depleted T cells, or T cells were the source of the cDNA or gDNA that made up the material.

Germline CDR1 reads SGDLS; CDR2 reads YYNGEE. CDR3 size: 15 residues. The V gene lost 0 bases and the J gene lost 0 bases, with 7 bases spanning the gap. In the original workflow: Reference gene primers were amplified, and this amplification served to estimate nucleated cell counts. Produced via immunoSEQ multiplex PCR; TCRdb's table is partial and in-frame only. V, J and clone size reflect that table, while D and trimming were determined from the DNA. This table holds roughly 480,000 clones, 80% to 90% found once. Those enrolled in Seattle joined during active infection and were followed longitudinally afterward.

The sample taken for sequencing was peripheral blood. The sequence was collected from a man between 18 and 35 years old with COVID-19, enrolled during active disease. The chain uses TRBV9 and TRBJ1-3; D remains ambiguous. DNA of the CDR3: TGTGCCAGCAGCGTAGGAGTCCTCTCTGGAAACACCATATATTTT. Translation: CASSVGVLSGNTIYF. The complete variable domain, with remaining parts taken from reference TRBV9 and TRBJ1-3, reads DSGVTQTPKHLITATGQRVTLRCSPRSGDLSVYWYQQSLDQGLQFLIQYYNGEERAKGNILERFSAQQFPDLHSELNLSSLELGDSALYFCASSVGVLSGNTIYFGEGSWLTVV.